Given below is one T cell receptor (beta chain) in context. The data were obtained in a study of blood T cell repertoires in COVID-19. Study context: Samples came from the United States, Italy and Spain, spanning acute and convalescent COVID-19. Sample material is recorded as cDNA or gDNA derived from T cells, B-cell-depleted T cells, or PBMCs.

V lost 6 bases and J lost 7, with 13 bases in between. CDR1 ENHRY and CDR2 SYGVKD come from the germline V gene. The CDR3 covers 13 residues. Per the original data handling: From reference gene primer amplification, estimates of nucleated cell counts were derived. Generated by immunoSEQ multiplex PCR, the TCRdb table keeps only in-frame clones and is missing some. The DNA was the basis for D and trimming; V, J and clone size are from that table. The profile shows approximately 180,000 clones, over 75% of them singletons. The TCR originated in a man in his forties or fifties with acute or convalescent COVID-19. Material: peripheral blood. The V gene is TRBV10-3, the J gene TRBJ1-5, with D possibly matching TRBD1 (5 bases). CDR3 residues: CAISAGRDQPQHF. CDR3 DNA: TGTGCCATCAGCGCTGGGAGGGACCAGCCCCAGCATTTT.